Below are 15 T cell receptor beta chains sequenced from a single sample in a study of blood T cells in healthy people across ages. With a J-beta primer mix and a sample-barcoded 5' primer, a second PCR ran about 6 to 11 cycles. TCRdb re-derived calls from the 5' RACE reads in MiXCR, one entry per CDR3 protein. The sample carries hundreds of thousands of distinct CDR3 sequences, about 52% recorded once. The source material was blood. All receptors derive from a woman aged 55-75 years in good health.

As DNA, the CDR3 is TGCGCCAGCAGACCGACTAGCGGAACAGATACGCAGTATTTT. It specifies CASRPTSGTDTQYF. The V call is TRBV5-1, the J call TRBJ2-3, with 9 bases aligning to TRBD2. Germline lookup yields CDR1 SGHRS and CDR2 YFSETQ. V shed 5 bases, J shed 3 bases, and the junction held 4 bases outside the gene matches. This CDR3 comprises 14 residues.

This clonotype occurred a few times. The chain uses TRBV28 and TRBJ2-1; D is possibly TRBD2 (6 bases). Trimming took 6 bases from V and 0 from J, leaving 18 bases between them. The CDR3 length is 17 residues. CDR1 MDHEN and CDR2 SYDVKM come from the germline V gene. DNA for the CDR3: TGTGCCAGCAGACCTGGCCTGGGACTTAGCTCCTACAATGAGCAGTTCTTC. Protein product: CASRPGLGLSSYNEQFF.

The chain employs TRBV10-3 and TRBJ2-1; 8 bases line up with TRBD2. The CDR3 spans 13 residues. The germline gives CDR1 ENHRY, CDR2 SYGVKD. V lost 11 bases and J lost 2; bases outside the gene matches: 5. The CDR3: CAAGGAPYNEQFF. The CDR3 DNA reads TGTGCCGCCGGGGGGGCTCCCTACAATGAGCAGTTCTTC.

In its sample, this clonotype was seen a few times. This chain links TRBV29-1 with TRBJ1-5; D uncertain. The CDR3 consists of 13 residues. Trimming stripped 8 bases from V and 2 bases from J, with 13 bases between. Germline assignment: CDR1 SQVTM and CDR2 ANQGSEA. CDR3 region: CSISGTGNQPQHF. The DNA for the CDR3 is TGCAGCATCAGTGGAACGGGCAATCAGCCCCAGCATTTT.

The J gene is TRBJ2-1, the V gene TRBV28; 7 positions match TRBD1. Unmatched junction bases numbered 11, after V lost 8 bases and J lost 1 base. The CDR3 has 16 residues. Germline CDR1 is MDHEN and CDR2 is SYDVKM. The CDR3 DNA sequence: TGTGCCAGCCTACAGACAGGGTCGTTTTCCTACAATGAGCAGTTCTTC. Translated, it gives CASLQTGSFSYNEQFF.

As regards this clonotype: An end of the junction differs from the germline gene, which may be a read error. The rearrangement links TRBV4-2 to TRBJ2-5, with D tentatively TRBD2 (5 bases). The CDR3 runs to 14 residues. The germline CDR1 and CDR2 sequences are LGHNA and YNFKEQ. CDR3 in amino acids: CASSLPGLEEAQYF. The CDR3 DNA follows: TGTGCCAGCAGCCTTCCCGGACTGGAAGAGGCCCAGTACTTC.

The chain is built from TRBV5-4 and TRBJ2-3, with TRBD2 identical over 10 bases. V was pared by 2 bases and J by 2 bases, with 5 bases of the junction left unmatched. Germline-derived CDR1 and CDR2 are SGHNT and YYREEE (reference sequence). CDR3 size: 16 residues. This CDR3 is CASSFPSGGYTDTQYF. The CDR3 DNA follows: TGTGCCAGCAGCTTCCCTAGCGGGGGATACACAGATACGCAGTATTTT.

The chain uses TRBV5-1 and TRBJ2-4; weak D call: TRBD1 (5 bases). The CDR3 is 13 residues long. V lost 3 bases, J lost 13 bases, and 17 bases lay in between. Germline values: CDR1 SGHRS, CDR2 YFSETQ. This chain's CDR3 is CASSSGPQGEQYF. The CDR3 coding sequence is TGCGCCAGCAGCTCCGGACCCCAGGGTGAGCAGTACTTC.

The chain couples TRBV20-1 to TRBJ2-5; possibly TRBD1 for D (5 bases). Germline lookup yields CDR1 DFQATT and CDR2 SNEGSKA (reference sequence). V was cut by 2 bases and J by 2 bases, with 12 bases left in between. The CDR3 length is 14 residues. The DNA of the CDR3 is TGCAGTGCTAGACCGGTGACAGTGCAAGAGACCCAGTACTTC. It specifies CSARPVTVQETQYF.

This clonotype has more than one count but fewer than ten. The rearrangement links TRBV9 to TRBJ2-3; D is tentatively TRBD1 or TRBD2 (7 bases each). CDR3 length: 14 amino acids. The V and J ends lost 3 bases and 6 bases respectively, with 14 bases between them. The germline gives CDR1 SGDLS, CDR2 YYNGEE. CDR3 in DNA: TGTGCCAGCAGCGCCAGGGGGGGGACCGATACGCAGTATTTT. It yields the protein CASSARGGTDTQYF.

The CDR3 loop reads CASVQFEGQAYEQYF. CDR3 sequence (DNA): TGTGCCAGCGTCCAGTTCGAGGGACAGGCTTACGAGCAGTACTTC. This chain joins TRBV12-3 or TRBV12-4 and TRBJ2-7; TRBD1 agrees at 8 bases. CDR3 length equals 15 residues. V trimming: 8 bases; J trimming: 4 bases; junction bases outside the gene matches: 13.

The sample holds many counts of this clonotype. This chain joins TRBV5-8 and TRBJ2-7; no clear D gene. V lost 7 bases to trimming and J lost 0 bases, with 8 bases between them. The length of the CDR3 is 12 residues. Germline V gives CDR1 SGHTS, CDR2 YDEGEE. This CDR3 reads CASRQSSYEQYF. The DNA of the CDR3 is TGTGCCAGCCGACAAAGCTCCTACGAGCAGTACTTC.

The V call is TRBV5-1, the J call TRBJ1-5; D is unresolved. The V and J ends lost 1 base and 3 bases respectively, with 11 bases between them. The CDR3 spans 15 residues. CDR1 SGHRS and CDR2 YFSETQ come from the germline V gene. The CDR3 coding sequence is TGCGCCAGCAGCTTGCCTGATGAGGCCAATCAGCCCCAGCATTTT. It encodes CASSLPDEANQPQHF.

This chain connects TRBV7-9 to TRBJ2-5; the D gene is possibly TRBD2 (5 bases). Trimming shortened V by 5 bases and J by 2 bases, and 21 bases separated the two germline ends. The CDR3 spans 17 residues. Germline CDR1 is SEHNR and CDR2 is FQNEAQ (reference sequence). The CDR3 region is CASSPRRLRTPQETQYF. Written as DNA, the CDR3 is TGTGCCAGCAGCCCGCGGAGGTTGCGCACCCCACAAGAGACCCAGTACTTC.

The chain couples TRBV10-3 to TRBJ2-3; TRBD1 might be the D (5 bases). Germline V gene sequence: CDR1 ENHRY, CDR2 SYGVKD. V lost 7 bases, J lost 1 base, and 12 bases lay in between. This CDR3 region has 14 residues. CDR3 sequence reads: CAITKGLGTDTQYF. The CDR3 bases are TGTGCCATCACCAAGGGGTTAGGCACAGATACGCAGTATTTT.